The following is a T cell receptor (beta chain) sequence with its context. The antigen is not known. This sample is drawn from a study of T cell responses to AZD1222 COVID-19 vaccine. Study outcomes and limitations: Spike-specific TCRs gained breadth and depth after people received two AZD1222 doses. Scientists sampled the repertoires only once the peak T cell response had passed.

Assay used: immunoSEQ multiplex PCR; TCRdb lists only in-frame clones, some missing. The sample has tens of thousands of clones, around 90% seen once; the top ten hold 4.2%. The germline V gene encodes CDR1 MNHEY and CDR2 SMNVEV (reference sequence). J lost 3 bases, V lost 6 bases, and 9 bases had no gene match. The CDR3 loop spans 15 amino acids. The sample was peripheral blood, taken on day 0 of AZD1222 vaccination. The clonotype was recovered from an adult in good health. The rearrangement joins TRBV27 to TRBJ1-1, with 8 nucleotides matching TRBD1. CDR3 loop: CASRNLDRADTEAFF. The CDR3 DNA is TGTGCCAGCAGGAATCTGGACAGGGCGGACACTGAAGCTTTCTTT.